The rows below give T cell receptor beta chains drawn from one sample of a study of cytomegalovirus exposure and HLA in healthy donors. Repertoires were generated with immunoSEQ multiplex PCR, while TCRdb's copy carries only in-frame clones and drops some. The table shows approximately 190,000 clones, with 82% occurring only once. Source material: PBMCs. Receptors were obtained from a boy between 2 and 10 years old in good health and CMV-seronegative. Both conserved end residues are part of each CDR3. A D gene is named only where the DNA matches it firmly. The size entry is marked missing in some rows and otherwise reads once, few, many or a size class.

clone size: .; V gene: TRBV27; D gene: .; CDR3 length: 17; J gene: TRBJ1-4; CDR3 protein: CASSFTGGGWVREKLFF; CDR3 DNA: TGTGCCAGCAGTTTCACTGGGGGGGGCTGGGTACGAGAAAAACTGTTTTTT
clone size: .; V gene: TRBV28; D gene: .; CDR3 length: 11; J gene: TRBJ1-1; CDR3 protein: CASTDNVEAFF; CDR3 DNA: TGTGCCAGCACCGACAACGTGGAAGCTTTCTTT
clone size: .; V gene: TRBV7-2; D gene: .; CDR3 length: 15; J gene: TRBJ2-5; CDR3 protein: CASSLAGSPEETQYF; CDR3 DNA: TGTGCCAGCAGCTTAGCGGGGAGCCCCGAAGAGACCCAGTACTTC
clone size: .; V gene: TRBV7-8; D gene: .; CDR3 length: 14; J gene: TRBJ1-6; CDR3 protein: CASSRTAYNSPLHF; CDR3 DNA: TGTGCCAGCAGCCGGACAGCATATAATTCACCCCTCCACTTT
clone size: .; V gene: TRBV5-1; D gene: TRBD2; CDR3 length: 16; J gene: TRBJ2-5; CDR3 protein: CASRTGLAGLQETQYF; CDR3 DNA: TGCGCCAGCAGGACCGGACTAGCGGGTCTCCAAGAGACCCAGTACTTC
clone size: .; V gene: TRBV10-3; D gene: .; CDR3 length: 14; J gene: TRBJ1-2; CDR3 protein: CAISEGFLRDGYTF; CDR3 DNA: TGTGCCATCAGTGAGGGGTTCTTGAGGGATGGCTACACCTTC
clone size: .; V gene: TRBV14; D gene: .; CDR3 length: 15; J gene: TRBJ1-4; CDR3 protein: CASSQGRDLGEKLFF; CDR3 DNA: TGTGCCAGCAGCCAAGGGAGGGACCTTGGTGAAAAACTGTTTTTT
clone size: .; V gene: TRBV9; D gene: .; CDR3 length: 17; J gene: TRBJ2-6; CDR3 protein: CASSVTGHYSGANVLTF; CDR3 DNA: TGTGCCAGCAGCGTAACAGGGCATTACTCTGGGGCCAACGTCCTGACTTTC
clone size: .; V gene: TRBV4-2; D gene: TRBD1; CDR3 length: 14; J gene: TRBJ2-7; CDR3 protein: CASSHLGQGDEQYF; CDR3 DNA: TGTGCCAGCAGCCATCTGGGACAGGGCGACGAGCAGTACTTC
clone size: .; V gene: TRBV30; D gene: .; CDR3 length: 14; J gene: TRBJ2-7; CDR3 protein: CAWSARQSSYEQYF; CDR3 DNA: TGTGCCTGGAGTGCCCGACAGAGCTCCTACGAGCAGTACTTC
clone size: .; V gene: TRBV7-2; D gene: .; CDR3 length: 15; J gene: TRBJ2-1; CDR3 protein: CASTLLATSYNEQFF; CDR3 DNA: TGTGCCAGCACCCTCCTAGCGACCTCCTACAATGAGCAGTTCTTC
clone size: .; V gene: TRBV5-1; D gene: .; CDR3 length: 13; J gene: TRBJ2-3; CDR3 protein: CASSPSGTDTQYF; CDR3 DNA: TGCGCCAGCAGCCCAAGCGGCACAGATACGCAGTATTTT
clone size: .; V gene: TRBV18; D gene: .; CDR3 length: 14; J gene: TRBJ2-5; CDR3 protein: CASSPFAGQETQYF; CDR3 DNA: TGTGCCAGCTCACCATTCGCGGGCCAAGAGACCCAGTACTTC
clone size: once; V gene: TRBV5-1; D gene: .; CDR3 length: 15; J gene: TRBJ2-3; CDR3 protein: CASSYSRGRADTQYF; CDR3 DNA: TGCGCCAGCAGCTATTCCAGGGGACGGGCAGATACGCAGTATTTT
clone size: .; V gene: TRBV7-3; D gene: .; CDR3 length: 15; J gene: TRBJ1-2; CDR3 protein: CASSLGSTNYYGYTF; CDR3 DNA: TGTGCCAGCAGCTTGGGGTCGACTAACTACTATGGCTACACCTTC
clone size: .; V gene: TRBV7-9; D gene: .; CDR3 length: 17; J gene: TRBJ2-4; CDR3 protein: CASSSSVGFIAKNIQYF; CDR3 DNA: TGTGCCAGCAGCTCCTCTGTCGGGTTCATAGCCAAAAACATTCAGTACTTC
clone size: .; V gene: TRBV19; D gene: .; CDR3 length: 17; J gene: TRBJ1-3; CDR3 protein: CASSIVGGGSSGNTIYF; CDR3 DNA: TGTGCCAGTAGTATAGTCGGGGGAGGCAGCTCTGGAAACACCATATATTTT
clone size: .; V gene: TRBV6-5; D gene: TRBD1; CDR3 length: 14; J gene: TRBJ1-2; CDR3 protein: CASSSRQGHYGYTF; CDR3 DNA: TGTGCCAGCAGTTCTAGACAGGGTCACTATGGCTACACCTTC
clone size: .; V gene: TRBV7-2; D gene: .; CDR3 length: 14; J gene: TRBJ1-2; CDR3 protein: CASSLAGGNYGYTF; CDR3 DNA: TGTGCCAGCAGCTTAGCGGGGGGAAACTATGGCTACACCTTC
clone size: .; V gene: TRBV9; D gene: TRBD2; CDR3 length: 17; J gene: TRBJ2-5; CDR3 protein: CASSVGDGGVYQETQYF; CDR3 DNA: TGTGCCAGCAGCGTAGGCGACGGGGGGGTTTACCAAGAGACCCAGTACTTC
clone size: few; V gene: TRBV6-1; D gene: TRBD1; CDR3 length: 15; J gene: TRBJ2-7; CDR3 protein: CASSDLGQGSYEQYF; CDR3 DNA: TGTGCCAGCAGTGATTTGGGACAGGGATCATACGAGCAGTACTTC
clone size: .; V gene: TRBV7-6; D gene: .; CDR3 length: 15; J gene: TRBJ1-1; CDR3 protein: CASSLGWGGHTEAFF; CDR3 DNA: TGTGCCAGCAGCTTGGGTTGGGGAGGTCACACTGAAGCTTTCTTT
clone size: .; V gene: TRBV4-3; D gene: .; CDR3 length: 17; J gene: TRBJ2-6; CDR3 protein: CASSRWTFRASANVLTF; CDR3 DNA: TGCGCCAGCAGTCGTTGGACCTTCAGGGCCTCGGCCAACGTCCTGACTTTC
clone size: few; V gene: TRBV4-3; D gene: .; CDR3 length: 15; J gene: TRBJ1-1; CDR3 protein: CASSQIRGTRTEAFF; CDR3 DNA: TGCGCCAGCAGCCAAATCAGGGGTACGAGGACTGAAGCTTTCTTT
clone size: .; V gene: TRBV7-6; D gene: TRBD2; CDR3 length: 15; J gene: TRBJ2-1; CDR3 protein: CASSTERGRYNEQFF; CDR3 DNA: TGTGCCAGCAGTACTGAGCGGGGTCGATACAATGAGCAGTTCTTC
clone size: few; V gene: TRBV7-2; D gene: .; CDR3 length: 14; J gene: TRBJ1-1; CDR3 protein: CASSPGLFNTEAFF; CDR3 DNA: TGTGCCAGCAGCCCGGGGTTATTTAACACTGAAGCTTTCTTT
clone size: .; V gene: TRBV5-6; D gene: .; CDR3 length: 12; J gene: TRBJ2-1; CDR3 protein: CASSAENNEQFF; CDR3 DNA: TGTGCCAGCAGCGCAGAAAACAATGAGCAGTTCTTC
clone size: .; V gene: TRBV5-5; D gene: TRBD1; CDR3 length: 17; J gene: TRBJ2-3; CDR3 protein: CASSPRTGRASTDTQYF; CDR3 DNA: TGTGCCAGCAGCCCCCGGACAGGGCGAGCTAGCACAGATACGCAGTATTTT
clone size: .; V gene: TRBV13; D gene: .; CDR3 length: 14; J gene: TRBJ1-1; CDR3 protein: CASSPISVNTEAFF; CDR3 DNA: TGTGCCAGCAGCCCCATTAGTGTGAACACTGAAGCTTTCTTT
clone size: .; V gene: TRBV6-5; D gene: .; CDR3 length: 14; J gene: TRBJ2-1; CDR3 protein: CASNPASVYNEQFF; CDR3 DNA: TGTGCCAGCAACCCGGCTAGCGTTTACAATGAGCAGTTCTTC
clone size: .; V gene: TRBV7-8; D gene: .; CDR3 length: 17; J gene: TRBJ1-6; CDR3 protein: CASSLLAGWSYNSPLHF; CDR3 DNA: TGTGCCAGCAGCTTATTAGCAGGGTGGTCCTATAATTCACCCCTCCACTTT
clone size: .; V gene: TRBV6-5; D gene: TRBD2; CDR3 length: 15; J gene: TRBJ2-3; CDR3 protein: CASSYRLAGGFTQYF; CDR3 DNA: TGTGCCAGCAGTTACCGACTAGCGGGGGGTTTTACGCAGTATTTT
clone size: few; V gene: TRBV5-4; D gene: TRBD2; CDR3 length: 16; J gene: TRBJ2-4; CDR3 protein: CASSLGPGLAENIQYF; CDR3 DNA: TGTGCCAGCAGCTTGGGCCCGGGACTAGCGGAAAACATTCAGTACTTC
clone size: .; V gene: TRBV13; D gene: TRBD1; CDR3 length: 15; J gene: TRBJ2-7; CDR3 protein: CASSLDRGRLYEQYF; CDR3 DNA: TGTGCCAGCAGCTTAGACAGGGGAAGATTATACGAGCAGTACTTC
clone size: .; V gene: TRBV5-6; D gene: .; CDR3 length: 15; J gene: TRBJ2-2; CDR3 protein: CASSPRLGSSGELFF; CDR3 DNA: TGTGCCAGCAGCCCCCGACTAGGCTCGTCCGGGGAGCTGTTTTTT
clone size: .; V gene: TRBV7-7; D gene: .; CDR3 length: 12; J gene: TRBJ1-2; CDR3 protein: CARGKLNYGYTF; CDR3 DNA: TGTGCTAGGGGGAAATTAAACTATGGCTACACCTTC
clone size: .; V gene: TRBV7-9; D gene: .; CDR3 length: 15; J gene: TRBJ2-3; CDR3 protein: CASSLAGFRGDTQYF; CDR3 DNA: TGTGCCAGCAGCTTAGCAGGTTTCCGCGGGGATACGCAGTATTTT
clone size: .; V gene: TRBV7-8; D gene: .; CDR3 length: 16; J gene: TRBJ1-5; CDR3 protein: CASSLEGGMSNQPQHF; CDR3 DNA: TGTGCCAGCAGCTTAGAGGGGGGGATGAGCAATCAGCCCCAGCATTTT
clone size: .; V gene: TRBV5-5; D gene: .; CDR3 length: 14; J gene: TRBJ2-3; CDR3 protein: CASSSVVGTDTQYF; CDR3 DNA: TGTGCCAGCAGCTCGGTTGTCGGGACAGATACGCAGTATTTT
clone size: .; V gene: TRBV21-1; D gene: .; CDR3 length: 15; J gene: TRBJ1-4; CDR3 protein: CASSKETTSDEKLFF; CDR3 DNA: TGTGCCAGCAGCAAAGAGACAACCAGTGATGAAAAACTGTTTTTT
clone size: .; V gene: TRBV9; D gene: .; CDR3 length: 13; J gene: TRBJ2-3; CDR3 protein: CASSIRLADTQYF; CDR3 DNA: TGTGCCAGCAGCATTCGATTAGCAGATACGCAGTATTTT
clone size: .; V gene: TRBV9; D gene: TRBD1; CDR3 length: 13; J gene: TRBJ2-4; CDR3 protein: CASSADRANIQYF; CDR3 DNA: TGTGCCAGCAGCGCAGACAGGGCGAACATTCAGTACTTC
clone size: few; V gene: TRBV5-1; D gene: .; CDR3 length: 16; J gene: TRBJ1-6; CDR3 protein: CASSLGGGAGNSPLHF; CDR3 DNA: TGCGCCAGCAGCTTAGGGGGGGGCGCGGGTAATTCACCCCTCCACTTT
clone size: .; V gene: TRBV4-1; D gene: TRBD2; CDR3 length: 15; J gene: TRBJ2-1; CDR3 protein: CASSYPSGGRNEQFF; CDR3 DNA: TGCGCCAGCAGCTACCCTAGCGGGGGGCGGAATGAGCAGTTCTTC
clone size: .; V gene: TRBV7-6; D gene: TRBD1; CDR3 length: 13; J gene: TRBJ2-7; CDR3 protein: CASSPTGVTEQYF; CDR3 DNA: TGTGCCAGCTCTCCGACAGGGGTTACCGAGCAGTACTTC
clone size: once; V gene: TRBV30; D gene: .; CDR3 length: 14; J gene: TRBJ2-5; CDR3 protein: CAWSEGGGQETQYF; CDR3 DNA: TGTGCCTGGAGTGAGGGGGGGGGACAAGAGACCCAGTACTTC
clone size: .; V gene: TRBV4-3; D gene: .; CDR3 length: 13; J gene: TRBJ1-4; CDR3 protein: CASSQHNEGKLFF; CDR3 DNA: TGCGCCAGCAGCCAACATAATGAGGGAAAACTGTTTTTT
clone size: .; V gene: TRBV9; D gene: TRBD1; CDR3 length: 18; J gene: TRBJ2-1; CDR3 protein: CASSPSTGQTGAYNEQFF; CDR3 DNA: TGTGCCAGCAGCCCTTCTACCGGGCAAACAGGGGCCTACAATGAGCAGTTCTTC
clone size: .; V gene: TRBV7-8; D gene: .; CDR3 length: 13; J gene: TRBJ2-7; CDR3 protein: CASSLELTYEQYF; CDR3 DNA: TGTGCCAGCAGCTTAGAACTGACCTACGAGCAGTACTTC
clone size: .; V gene: TRBV7-3; D gene: TRBD1; CDR3 length: 22; J gene: TRBJ1-4; CDR3 protein: CASSLRPSPQGPSSATNEKLFF; CDR3 DNA: TGTGCCAGCAGCTTAAGGCCGAGCCCACAGGGGCCCTCTTCAGCAACTAATGAAAAACTGTTTTTT
clone size: once; V gene: TRBV9; D gene: .; CDR3 length: 15; J gene: TRBJ2-7; CDR3 protein: CASSPQERSSYEQYF; CDR3 DNA: TGTGCCAGCAGCCCCCAGGAGCGGAGCTCCTACGAGCAGTACTTC
clone size: .; V gene: TRBV7-2; D gene: .; CDR3 length: 19; J gene: TRBJ2-6; CDR3 protein: CASSHPTTGFSSGANVLTF; CDR3 DNA: TGTGCCAGCAGCCACCCGACGACAGGATTCTCCTCTGGGGCCAACGTCCTGACTTTC
clone size: .; V gene: TRBV15; D gene: TRBD2; CDR3 length: 14; J gene: TRBJ2-1; CDR3 protein: CATSRSGGGNEQFF; CDR3 DNA: TGTGCCACCAGCAGGTCGGGCGGGGGGAATGAGCAGTTCTTC
clone size: .; V gene: TRBV5-1; D gene: .; CDR3 length: 13; J gene: TRBJ1-1; CDR3 protein: CASSLLADTEAFF; CDR3 DNA: TGCGCCAGCAGCTTGTTGGCAGACACTGAAGCTTTCTTT
clone size: .; V gene: TRBV11-2; D gene: TRBD1; CDR3 length: 15; J gene: TRBJ1-6; CDR3 protein: CASSSTGTANSPLHF; CDR3 DNA: TGTGCCAGCAGCTCAACCGGGACAGCCAATTCACCCCTCCACTTT
clone size: few; V gene: TRBV5-4; D gene: .; CDR3 length: 14; J gene: TRBJ1-1; CDR3 protein: CASSLQGGNTEAFF; CDR3 DNA: TGTGCCAGCAGCCTACAGGGTGGGAACACTGAAGCTTTCTTT
clone size: .; V gene: TRBV5-5; D gene: .; CDR3 length: 14; J gene: TRBJ2-7; CDR3 protein: CASSLVAGAYEQYF; CDR3 DNA: TGTGCCAGCAGCTTGGTGGCAGGTGCCTACGAGCAGTACTTC